The present T cell receptor (beta chain) was sequenced within a study of ipilimumab plus nivolumab after autologous stem cell transplantation. As for the study in general: The myeloma cohort included high-risk transplant-naive patients and patients relapsing within 3 years of a first autologous transplant. Whole-study findings and limits: The authors say TCR, Treg and microbiome findings warrant further study.

Patients got ipilimumab 1 mg/kg beginning 14 to 28 days post-transplant. Comments on this clone: Antigen unknown.

Here immunoSEQ multiplex PCR was the method, and the copy in TCRdb shows in-frame clones only, minus some. This sample has thousands of clones, with about 80% found just once. The CDR3 length is 15 residues. The V gene end was trimmed by 1 base and the J gene end by 6 bases; junction bases not matched to a gene: 7. Germline values: CDR1 SGHAT, CDR2 FQNNGV. This sequence originates from a male donor with multiple myeloma. Source: PBMCs, taken in a trial of ipilimumab plus nivolumab as post-transplant consolidation. This chain connects TRBV11-2 to TRBJ1-2; 8 positions agree with TRBD1. The chain's CDR3 is CASSLVGEGQDGYTF. The CDR3 nucleotides are TGTGCCAGCAGCTTAGTTGGGGAGGGACAGGATGGCTACACCTTC.